This is a list of T cell receptor beta chains from one sample in a study of CD8 T cells in ankylosing spondylitis. MiXCR, applied by TCRdb to the 5' RACE reads, yields one record per CDR3 protein. The sample carries about 120,000 distinct CDR3 sequences, roughly 13% recorded once. The sample consisted of blood, either unsorted or a sorted T cell fraction (not recorded which). Every receptor here comes from a female donor with ankylosing spondylitis or in good health (not recorded which). CDR3s include the opening cysteine and the closing phenylalanine or tryptophan.

j_gene,v_gene,CDR3aa
TRBJ2-1,TRBV29-1,CSVEGGLAHEQFF
TRBJ1-2,TRBV20-1,CSAKTGTRYGYTF
TRBJ2-1,TRBV20-1,CSARGQYYNEQFF
TRBJ2-2,TRBV11-2,CASSWPSGGANTGELFF
TRBJ1-2,TRBV5-6,CASSSTTGFNGYTF
TRBJ1-6,TRBV13,CASSFSGQGLGSPLHF
TRBJ1-2,TRBV5-1,CASSLGSDSNYGYTF
TRBJ2-7,TRBV4-2,CASSQVGTSGSYEQYF
TRBJ2-2,TRBV28,CASSQRGGTVGELFF
TRBJ2-3,TRBV12-3/TRBV12-4,CASKLVDTQYF
TRBJ1-5,TRBV5-1,CASSADRNQPQHF
TRBJ1-4,TRBV25-1,CASRVTGGGEKLFF
TRBJ2-7,TRBV11-2,CASSLDPLWAGGAGEQYF
TRBJ2-2,TRBV12-3/TRBV12-4,CASIRVGAGELFF
TRBJ2-1,TRBV20-1,CSARSGSGRNEQFF
TRBJ1-1,TRBV7-9,CASSSSLGAKGEAFF
TRBJ1-5,TRBV12-3/TRBV12-4,CASRPANQPQHF
TRBJ1-5,TRBV28,CASRLTDDSNQPQHF
TRBJ2-7,TRBV5-1,CASSLGWQPIYEQYF
TRBJ1-1,TRBV20-1,CSARRGVNTEAFF
TRBJ2-1,TRBV15,CATSRGAVGGPPRNNEQFF
TRBJ1-2,TRBV6-5,CASSYGRLEGYTF
TRBJ1-4,TRBV3-1,CASSSRQGVEELFF
TRBJ1-1,TRBV28,CASRQGTDQNTEAFF
TRBJ2-3,TRBV6-2/TRBV6-3,CASSYGTGPDTQYF
TRBJ2-1,TRBV11-3,CASSLDVRQGANEQFF
TRBJ2-7,TRBV7-8,CASSLAQGVSEQYF
TRBJ1-4,TRBV7-2,CASSLGGRALEKLFF
TRBJ2-3,TRBV9,CASSDPWDTQYF